This T cell receptor beta chain emerged from a study of shared clonotypes between healthy human individuals. Findings and limits, study-wide: Enrolling few donors narrowed the genetic and exposure-history diversity that was represented. Deeper or shallower sequencing was expected to change how clonotypes are shared among donors.

Sequencing was performed with immunoSEQ multiplex PCR; in TCRdb, only in-frame clones are kept and a portion is missing. The data show some 2,000,000 clones, approximately 94% seen once. The naive CD8 population came from CD45RO-negative cells selected for CCR7, without terminally differentiated effector memory CD45RA+ cells. As concerns this clone: Its antigen is as yet unknown.

This sequence was found in a man between 18 and 29 years old in good health. The specimen was naive CD8+ T cells sorted from blood.

The CDR3 region is CASSSSSGGTDTQYF. Written as DNA, the CDR3 is TGTGCCAGCAGCTCCTCGAGCGGAGGCACAGATACGCAGTATTTT. The chain carries TRBV7-9 and TRBJ2-3; possible D gene TRBD2, 5 bases. V was trimmed by 4 bases and J by 1 base, leaving 12 bases between them. There are 15 residues in the CDR3. Germline loops: CDR1 SEHNR, CDR2 FQNEAQ (reference sequence).